The 4 T cell receptor beta chains listed next were all sequenced from one sample in a study of cytomegalovirus exposure and HLA in healthy donors. The PCR ran on 60 Vbeta and 13 Jbeta primers. Using immunoSEQ multiplex PCR, the repertoire was profiled, and TCRdb retains in-frame clones only, with some absent. The table shows 120,000 or so clones, with around 80% occurring only once. The sequenced sample consisted of PBMCs. The origin of the receptors is a man aged 30 to 45 in good health and CMV-seronegative.

This rearrangement joins TRBV10-3 to TRBJ1-5; 9 bases match TRBD1. The V gene end was trimmed by 4 bases and the J gene end by 4 bases; junction bases not matched to a gene: 5. The CDR3 sequence is 15 residues long. Germline V gene data show CDR1 as ENHRY and CDR2 as SYGVKD. The CDR3 is CAISASGTGNQPQHF. CDR3 DNA: TGTGCCATCAGTGCGTCCGGGACAGGGAATCAGCCCCAGCATTTT.

The chain has TRBV7-9 and TRBJ2-1; 12 bases fit TRBD2. The germline V gene encodes CDR1 SEHNR and CDR2 FQNEAQ (reference sequence). V was pared by 5 bases and J by 10 bases, with 6 bases of the junction left unmatched. The CDR3 is 14 residues long. The CDR3 is CASSATSGGPEQFF. The CDR3 nucleotides read TGTGCCAGCAGCGCGACTAGCGGGGGCCCGGAGCAGTTCTTC.

The rearrangement uses TRBV27 and TRBJ2-2, with 8 bases lining up with TRBD2. The CDR3 has 16 amino acids. After removal of 2 bases from V and 2 bases from J, the junction contained 4 bases not matched to a gene. Germline CDR1 and CDR2: MNHEY and SMNVEV (reference sequence). CDR3 coding DNA: TGTGCCAGCAGTTTAATTGCGGGGGGAAACACCGGGGAGCTGTTTTTT. Translated, it gives CASSLIAGGNTGELFF.

This clone occurred once. The chain combines TRBV5-4 with TRBJ2-1, with 9 bases aligning to TRBD2. The ends lost 0 bases at V and 9 bases at J; junction bases unmatched: 10. CDR1 and CDR2 from the germline V gene are SGHNT and YYREEE (reference sequence). The CDR3 contains 16 residues. This chain's CDR3 is CASSLGVRGGAREQFF. For the CDR3, the DNA is TGTGCCAGCAGCTTGGGGGTTCGCGGGGGGGCTCGTGAGCAGTTCTTC. The complete variable domain, with remaining parts taken from reference TRBV5-4 and TRBJ2-1, reads ETGVTQSPTHLIKTRGQQVTLRCSSQSGHNTVSWYQQALGQGPQFIFQYYREEENGRGNFPPRFSGLQFPNYSSELNVNALELDDSALYLCASSLGVRGGAREQFFGPGTRLTVL.